A single sample gave rise to the 30 T cell receptor beta chains below, sequenced in a study of blood T cell repertoires in COVID-19. Profiled with immunoSEQ multiplex PCR; TCRdb holds only in-frame clones, not every one. This sample has a few hundred thousand clones, with 88% found just once. Specimen: PBMCs or T cells enriched from blood (not recorded which). These receptors were taken from a woman aged 55-75 years who had recovered from COVID-19.

V gene TRBV3-1 (or the pseudogene TRBV3-2) combines with J gene TRBJ1-1, with D possibly being TRBD1 (5 bases). This CDR3 region has 17 residues. Germline CDR1 is LGHDT and CDR2 is YNNKEL (reference sequence). V lost 4 bases to trimming and J lost 0 bases, with 18 bases between them. CDR3 amino acids: CASSPRAGRALNTEAFF. The CDR3 DNA is TGTGCCAGCAGCCCTCGGGCAGGGAGGGCGTTGAACACTGAAGCTTTCTTT.

This chain joins TRBV19 and TRBJ2-7; TRBD1 matches at 7 bases. The CDR3 contains 13 residues. Per the germline V gene, CDR1 is LNHDA and CDR2 is SQIVND (reference sequence). The V and J ends lost 5 bases and 1 base, in that order; junction bases with no gene match: 2. Here the CDR3 reads CASSRDSSYEQYF. The CDR3 bases are TGTGCCAGTAGTCGGGACAGTTCCTACGAGCAGTACTTC.

The genes are TRBV10-3 and TRBJ2-3; TRBD1 agrees at 10 bases. The CDR3 covers 15 residues. Germline CDR1 reads ENHRY; CDR2 reads SYGVKD. V lost 6 bases and J lost 4; bases outside the gene matches: 7. The CDR3 DNA is TGTGCCATCAGCGGGACAGGGGATCCGGCAGATACGCAGTATTTT. Translating gives CAISGTGDPADTQYF.

CDR3: CASRLYGTANYGYTF. CDR3 DNA: TGTGCCAGCCGATTATACGGGACAGCTAACTATGGCTACACCTTC. The rearrangement uses TRBV5-6 and TRBJ1-2; 7 nucleotides agree with TRBD1. Germline V gives CDR1 SGHDT, CDR2 YYEEEE. V shed 7 bases and J 0 bases; nucleotides not matched to a gene: 9. The CDR3 has 15 residues.

J is TRBJ1-2 and V is TRBV18; 7 bases map to TRBD1. After removal of 2 bases from V and 6 bases from J, the junction contained 6 bases not matched to a gene. Per germline, CDR1 KGHSH and CDR2 LQKENI. The CDR3 sequence is 14 residues long. The CDR3: CASSPDRVRNGYTF. CDR3 DNA: TGTGCCAGCTCACCAGACAGGGTTCGCAATGGCTACACCTTC.

The CDR3 reads CASSTGRTSGNTIYF. CDR3 nucleotide sequence: TGTGCCAGCAGTACAGGACGGACCTCTGGAAACACCATATATTTT. This chain uses TRBV6-5 with TRBJ1-3, with D tentatively TRBD1 (5 bases). CDR3 length equals 15 residues. V lost 5 bases and J lost 0, with 11 bases in between. Per germline, CDR1 MNHEY and CDR2 SVGAGI.

V gene TRBV12-3 or TRBV12-4 combines with J gene TRBJ2-2; D possibly corresponds to TRBD1 (6 bases). This CDR3 region has 13 residues. The V and J ends lost 2 bases and 7 bases respectively, with 8 bases between them. CDR3 sequence reads: CASSLQGYGELFF. Written as DNA, the CDR3 is TGTGCCAGCAGTTTACAGGGGTACGGGGAGCTGTTTTTT.

V gene TRBV28 combines with J gene TRBJ1-2, with TRBD1 identical over 9 bases. The V segment lost 5 bases and the J segment 4 bases; nucleotides outside the gene matches: 14. The CDR3 loop spans 17 amino acids. CDR1 MDHEN and CDR2 SYDVKM come from the germline V gene. In DNA, the CDR3 is TGTGCCAGCAGTCGTAACCACACAGGGGGCTGGCGCTATGGCTACACCTTC. As protein: CASSRNHTGGWRYGYTF.

This clone was counted between two and nine times. The rearrangement uses TRBV6-2 or TRBV6-3 and TRBJ1-5; 7 positions match TRBD1. CDR1 and CDR2 from the germline V gene are MNHEY and SVGEGT. The CDR3 has 15 residues. After removal of 4 bases from V and 4 bases from J, the junction contained 7 bases not matched to a gene. The CDR3 DNA is TGTGCCAGCAGTTCTTACAGGGGACGTAATCAGCCCCAGCATTTT. Amino acids: CASSSYRGRNQPQHF.

This clone appeared a single time. This chain connects TRBV2 to TRBJ1-1; 9 positions agree with TRBD1. Unmatched junction bases numbered 5, after V lost 7 bases and J lost 5 bases. Germline V gene data show CDR1 as SNHLY and CDR2 as FYNNEI. The CDR3 spans 13 residues. CDR3 in DNA: TGTGCCAGCATTAAGGACAGGGGAACTGAAGCTTTCTTT. Protein: CASIKDRGTEAFF.

This clone was picked up one time. The chain joins TRBV5-1 to TRBJ2-1; D unresolved. The CDR3 contains 11 residues. V was pared by 0 bases and J by 8 bases, with 3 bases between. The germline gives CDR1 SGHRS, CDR2 YFSETQ. This CDR3 reads CASSLVDEQFF. The CDR3 bases are TGCGCCAGCAGCTTGGTCGATGAGCAGTTCTTC.

The chain joins TRBV6-5 to TRBJ1-2; 9 positions match TRBD1. The germline gives CDR1 MNHEY, CDR2 SVGAGI. The CDR3 is 15 amino acids. The V segment lost 0 bases and the J segment 8 bases; nucleotides outside the gene matches: 7. CDR3 in DNA: TGTGCCAGCAGTTACTCGGGACAGGGAGGAGAAGGCTACACCTTC. It encodes CASSYSGQGGEGYTF.

The chain is built from TRBV2 and TRBJ1-5; 7 positions agree with TRBD1. The ends lost 4 bases at V and 3 bases at J; junction bases unmatched: 6. The CDR3 runs 15 residues. Germline V gene lookup returns CDR1 SNHLY and CDR2 FYNNEI. This chain's CDR3 is CASSGIQGVNQPQHF. The CDR3 nucleotides read TGTGCCAGCAGTGGGATTCAGGGGGTCAATCAGCCCCAGCATTTT. The variable domain in full, with the rest retrieved from reference TRBV2 and TRBJ1-5, is EPEVTQTPSHQVTQMGQEVILRCVPISNHLYFYWYRQILGQKVEFLVSFYNNEISEKSEIFDDQFSVERPDGSNFTLKIRSTKLEDSAMYFCASSGIQGVNQPQHFGDGTRLSIL.

This chain joins TRBV5-1 and TRBJ1-4; D not certain. Germline assignment: CDR1 SGHRS and CDR2 YFSETQ. V lost 3 bases and J lost 0, with 9 bases in between. The CDR3 is 15 amino acids. The CDR3 region has the DNA TGCGCCAGCAGCTGGAACTACGCAACTAATGAAAAACTGTTTTTT. It codes for CASSWNYATNEKLFF.

This CDR3 is CASGLGQAARGEQFF. In DNA form, the CDR3 reads TGTGCTAGTGGTTTGGGACAGGCAGCCAGGGGTGAGCAGTTCTTC. The J gene is TRBJ2-1, the V gene TRBV12-5; TRBD1 might be the D (6 bases). The germline V gene encodes CDR1 LGHNT and CDR2 FRNRAP. V lost 1 base, J lost 9 bases, and 16 bases lay in between. The CDR3 contains 15 residues.

This chain connects TRBV6-6 to TRBJ1-2; maybe TRBD1 (6 bases). Germline loops: CDR1 MNHNY, CDR2 SVGAGI (reference sequence). With 6 bases removed from V and 2 bases from J, the gap between germline ends came to 10 bases. The CDR3 contains 13 residues. CDR3 protein: CASSPRGNYGYTF. The DNA for the CDR3 is TGTGCCAGCAGCCCCAGGGGAAACTATGGCTACACCTTC.

This chain uses TRBV10-2 with TRBJ2-3; TRBD1 aligns across 7 bases. This CDR3 has 16 amino acids. CDR1 is WSHSY and CDR2 is SAAADI in the germline V gene. The J segment lost 3 bases and the V segment lost 8 bases, leaving 14 bases of the junction unmatched. DNA for the CDR3: TGCGCCAGCTTCCCGACAGGGCCCCAAGAAACAGATACGCAGTATTTT. Translation gives CASFPTGPQETDTQYF.

Points on this clone: Other DNA sequences within the sample encode an identical CDR3. The chain recombines TRBV20-1 with TRBJ2-1; TRBD1 agrees at 8 bases. This CDR3 is built from 11 residues. Germline lookup yields CDR1 DFQATT and CDR2 SNEGSKA (reference sequence). The V and J ends lost 6 bases and 6 bases, in that order; junction bases with no gene match: 1. CDR3 loop: CSAGQGNEQFF. CDR3 DNA sequence: TGCAGTGCCGGACAGGGCAATGAGCAGTTCTTC.

This chain's CDR3 is CASSPGQGVYGYTF. The CDR3 bases are TGTGCCAGCAGTCCGGGACAGGGGGTCTATGGCTACACCTTC. J is TRBJ1-2 and V is TRBV2, with TRBD1 matching over 11 bases. Per the germline V gene, CDR1 is SNHLY and CDR2 is FYNNEI. The CDR3 contains 14 residues. V was pared by 5 bases and J by 4 bases, with 3 bases of the junction left unmatched. Complete variable domain (other parts from reference TRBV2 and TRBJ1-2): EPEVTQTPSHQVTQMGQEVILRCVPISNHLYFYWYRQILGQKVEFLVSFYNNEISEKSEIFDDQFSVERPDGSNFTLKIRSTKLEDSAMYFCASSPGQGVYGYTFGSGTRLTVV.

The V and J genes are TRBV4-2 and TRBJ1-6; tentative D call: TRBD1 (6 bases). The CDR3 runs to 15 residues. Germline assignment: CDR1 LGHNA and CDR2 YNFKEQ. V lost 1 base to trimming and J lost 10 bases, with 14 bases between them. For the CDR3, the DNA is TGTGCCAGCAGCCAAGCGACAGGAGTTGGATCACCCCTCCACTTT. Translating gives CASSQATGVGSPLHF.

The chain uses TRBV5-8 and TRBJ1-5, with a tentative D call TRBD1 (6 bases). The CDR3 extends over 17 amino acids. CDR1 is SGHTS, CDR2 YDEGEE, per germline. Deletions cut 4 bases from V and 0 bases from J, with 17 bases between. The CDR3 sequence: CASSILQGSYSNQPQHF. In nucleotides, the CDR3 is TGTGCCAGCAGCATTCTACAGGGATCTTATAGCAATCAGCCCCAGCATTTT.

The chain joins TRBV27 to TRBJ1-1; D may be TRBD1 (5 bases). The V end was cut by 4 bases, the J end by 1 base, with 10 bases between. The CDR3 extends over 14 amino acids. Germline CDR1 and CDR2: MNHEY and SMNVEV (reference sequence). CDR3 DNA: TGTGCCAGCAGTTCGAGGGACTCGAACACTGAAGCTTTCTTT. This gives the protein CASSSRDSNTEAFF.

The chain links TRBV7-8 to TRBJ2-7; 10 bases are shared with TRBD1. The CDR3 length is 15 residues. The junction had 7 bases not matched to a gene; V was cut back by 5 bases and J by 3 bases. CDR1 and CDR2 from the germline V gene are SGHVS and FQNEAQ. As DNA, the CDR3 is TGTGCCAGCAGCCTCACCGGGACAGGGGTCTACGAGCAGTACTTC. It specifies CASSLTGTGVYEQYF. Combining the CDR3 with reference TRBV7-8 and TRBJ2-7 gives the whole variable domain GAGVSQSPRYKVAKRGQDVALRCDPISGHVSLFWYQQALGQGPEFLTYFQNEAQLDKSGLPSDRFFAERPEGSVSTLKIQRTQQEDSAVYLCASSLTGTGVYEQYFGPGTRLTVT.

The chain uses TRBV6-5 and TRBJ1-6; D is possibly TRBD1 (5 bases). The CDR3 spans 15 residues. Germline V CDR1 and CDR2: MNHEY, SVGAGI. V was pared by 4 bases and J by 6 bases, with 13 bases between. As DNA, the CDR3 is TGTGCCAGCAGTTCCGAGCGCAGGGCTAATTCACCCCTCCACTTT. Protein product: CASSSERRANSPLHF.

This chain joins TRBV9 and TRBJ1-4; D might be TRBD1 (6 bases). The CDR3 runs 15 residues. V shed 2 bases and J shed 6 bases, with 14 bases lying between them. Germline lookup yields CDR1 SGDLS and CDR2 YYNGEE. The CDR3: CASSVAGGRDEKLFF. Here the CDR3 DNA reads TGTGCCAGCAGCGTTGCGGGGGGGCGCGATGAAAAACTGTTTTTT.

The CDR3 is CASSYGTGLTHEKLFF. DNA of the CDR3: TGTGCCAGCAGTTATGGGACAGGGTTGACGCATGAAAAACTGTTTTTT. The J gene is TRBJ1-4, the V gene TRBV6-6, with 9 bases matching TRBD1. The CDR3 runs 16 residues. J was trimmed by 6 bases and V by 3 bases; bases with no gene match: 8. CDR1 and CDR2 from the germline V gene are MNHNY and SVGAGI (reference sequence).

In its sample, this clone was seen once. V and J are TRBV18 and TRBJ1-6, with D possibly being TRBD1 (5 bases). Germline loops: CDR1 KGHSH, CDR2 LQKENI. The germline V and J ends were trimmed by 6 bases and 9 bases, with 24 bases remaining between them. The CDR3 extends over 17 amino acids. The CDR3: CASSLSRTRGNGSPLHF. Written as DNA, the CDR3 is TGTGCCAGCTCCCTATCCAGGACAAGGGGAAATGGTTCACCCCTCCACTTT.

This sequence joins TRBV19 and TRBJ1-2; 7 bases align to TRBD1. CDR1 is LNHDA, CDR2 SQIVND, per germline (reference sequence). Trimming removed 3 bases from V and 6 bases from J; junction bases left unmatched: 4. The CDR3 loop spans 13 amino acids. The DNA for the CDR3 is TGTGCCAGTAGTATTGGTCAGGGGGATGGCTACACCTTC. Translation gives CASSIGQGDGYTF. Full variable domain (remainder filled in from reference TRBV19 and TRBJ1-2): DGGITQSPKYLFRKEGQNVTLSCEQNLNHDAMYWYRQDPGQGLRLIYYSQIVNDFQKGDIAEGYSVSREKKESFPLTVTSAQKNPTAFYLCASSIGQGDGYTFGSGTRLTVV.

V is TRBV28 and J is TRBJ2-1, with 7 bases that match TRBD1. Germline trimming cut 4 bases from V and 6 bases from J; bases unmatched to any gene: 6. Per the germline V gene, CDR1 is MDHEN and CDR2 is SYDVKM. This CDR3 is 14 amino acids long. The CDR3 here is CASSYTRTGNEQFF. The CDR3 coding sequence is TGTGCCAGCAGTTACACCCGGACAGGCAATGAGCAGTTCTTC.

The chain employs TRBV5-1 and TRBJ2-5, with D perhaps matching TRBD1 (5 bases). CDR3 length: 14 residues. With 1 base removed from V and 4 bases from J, the gap between germline ends came to 11 bases. Looked up from germline, CDR1 is SGHRS and CDR2 is YFSETQ. The CDR3 nucleotides read TGCGCCAGCAGCTTGTCGGCAGGGATAGAGACCCAGTACTTC. It specifies CASSLSAGIETQYF.